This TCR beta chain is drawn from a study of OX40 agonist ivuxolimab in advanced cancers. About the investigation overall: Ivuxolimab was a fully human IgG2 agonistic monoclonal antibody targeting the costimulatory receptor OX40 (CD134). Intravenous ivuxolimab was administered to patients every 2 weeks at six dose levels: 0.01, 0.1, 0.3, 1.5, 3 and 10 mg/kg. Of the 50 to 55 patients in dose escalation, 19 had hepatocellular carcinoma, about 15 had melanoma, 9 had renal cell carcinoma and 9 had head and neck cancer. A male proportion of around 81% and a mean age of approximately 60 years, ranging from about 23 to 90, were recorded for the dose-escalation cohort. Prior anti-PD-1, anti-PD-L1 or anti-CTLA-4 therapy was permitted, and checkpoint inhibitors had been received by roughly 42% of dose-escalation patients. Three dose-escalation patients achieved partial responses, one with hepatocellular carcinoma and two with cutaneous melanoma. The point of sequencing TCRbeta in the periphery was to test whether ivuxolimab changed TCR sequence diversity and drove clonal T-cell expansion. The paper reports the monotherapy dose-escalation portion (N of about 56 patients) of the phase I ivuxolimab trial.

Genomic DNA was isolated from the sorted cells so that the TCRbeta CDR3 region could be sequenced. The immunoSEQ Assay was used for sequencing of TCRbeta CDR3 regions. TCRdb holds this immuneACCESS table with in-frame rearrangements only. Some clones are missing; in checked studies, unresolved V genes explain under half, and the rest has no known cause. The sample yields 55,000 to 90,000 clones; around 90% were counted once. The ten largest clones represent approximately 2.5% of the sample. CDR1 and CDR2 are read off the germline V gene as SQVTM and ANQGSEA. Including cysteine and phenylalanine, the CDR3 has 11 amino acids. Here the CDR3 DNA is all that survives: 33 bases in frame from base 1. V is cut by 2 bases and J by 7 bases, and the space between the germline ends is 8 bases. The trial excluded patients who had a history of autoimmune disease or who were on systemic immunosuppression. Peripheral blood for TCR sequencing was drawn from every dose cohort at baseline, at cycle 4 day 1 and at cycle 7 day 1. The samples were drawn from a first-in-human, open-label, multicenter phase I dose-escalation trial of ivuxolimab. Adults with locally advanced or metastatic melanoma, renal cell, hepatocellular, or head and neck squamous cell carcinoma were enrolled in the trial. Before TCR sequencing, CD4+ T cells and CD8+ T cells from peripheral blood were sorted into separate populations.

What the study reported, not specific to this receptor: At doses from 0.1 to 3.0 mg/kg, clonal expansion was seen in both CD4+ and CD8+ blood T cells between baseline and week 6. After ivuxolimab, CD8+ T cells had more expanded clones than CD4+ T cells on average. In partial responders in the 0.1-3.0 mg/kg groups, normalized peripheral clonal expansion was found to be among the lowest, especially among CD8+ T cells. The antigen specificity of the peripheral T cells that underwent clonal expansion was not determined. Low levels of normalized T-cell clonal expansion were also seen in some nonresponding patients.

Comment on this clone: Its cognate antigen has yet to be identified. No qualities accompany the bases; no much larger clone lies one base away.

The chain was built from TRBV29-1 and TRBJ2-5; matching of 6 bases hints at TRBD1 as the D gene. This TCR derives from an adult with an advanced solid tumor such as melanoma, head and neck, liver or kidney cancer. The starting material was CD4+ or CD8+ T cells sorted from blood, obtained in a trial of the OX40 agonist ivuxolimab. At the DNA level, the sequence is TGCAGCGTTGAACTACAGGGGACCCAGTACTTC. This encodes CSVELQGTQYF.